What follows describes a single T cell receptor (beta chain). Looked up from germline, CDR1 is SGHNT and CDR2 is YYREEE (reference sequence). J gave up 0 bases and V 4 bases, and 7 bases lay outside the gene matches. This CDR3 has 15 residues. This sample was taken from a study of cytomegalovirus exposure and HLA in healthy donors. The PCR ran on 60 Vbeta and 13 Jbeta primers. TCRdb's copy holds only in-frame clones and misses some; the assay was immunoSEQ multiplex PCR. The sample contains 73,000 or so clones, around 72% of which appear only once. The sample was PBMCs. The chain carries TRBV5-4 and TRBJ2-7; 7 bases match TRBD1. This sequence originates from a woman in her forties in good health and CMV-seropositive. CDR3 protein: CASSAGQDSSYEQYF. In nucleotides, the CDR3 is TGTGCCAGCAGCGCCGGACAGGACAGCTCCTACGAGCAGTACTTC.